Detailed here is one T cell receptor beta chain. V was clipped by 5 bases and J by 1 base, with 13 bases between them. The germline V gene encodes CDR1 SGHTA and CDR2 FQGNSA. This CDR3 region has 15 residues. This record belongs to a study of blood T cell repertoires in COVID-19. The overall study: Sites in the United States, Italy and Spain provided acute and convalescent COVID-19 samples.

TCRdb's table, derived via immunoSEQ multiplex PCR, lists solely in-frame clones and lacks some. The sample yields roughly 160,000 clones, roughly 84% seen once. The chain carries TRBV7-2 and TRBJ2-3; D is unresolved. The sequence derives from a man aged 50 to 60 with active or convalescent COVID-19. Material: peripheral blood. Written as DNA, the CDR3 is TGTGCCAGCAGCCCAATTGGGCAGGGCACAGATACGCAGTATTTT. Protein product: CASSPIGQGTDTQYF.